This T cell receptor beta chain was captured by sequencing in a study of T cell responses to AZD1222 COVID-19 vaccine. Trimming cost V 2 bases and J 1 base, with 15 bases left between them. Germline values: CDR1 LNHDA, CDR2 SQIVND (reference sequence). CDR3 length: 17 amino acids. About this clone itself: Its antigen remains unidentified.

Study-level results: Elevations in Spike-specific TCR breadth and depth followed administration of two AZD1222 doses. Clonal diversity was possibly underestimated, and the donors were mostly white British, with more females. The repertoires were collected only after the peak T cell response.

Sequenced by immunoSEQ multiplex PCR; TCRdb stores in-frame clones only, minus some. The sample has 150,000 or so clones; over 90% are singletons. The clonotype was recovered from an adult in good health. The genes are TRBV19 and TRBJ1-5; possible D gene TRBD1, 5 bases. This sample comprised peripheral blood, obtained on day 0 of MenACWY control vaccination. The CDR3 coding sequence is TGTGCCAGTAGTATATGGGGGTACGAGTTAAGCAATCAGCCCCAGCATTTT. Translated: CASSIWGYELSNQPQHF.